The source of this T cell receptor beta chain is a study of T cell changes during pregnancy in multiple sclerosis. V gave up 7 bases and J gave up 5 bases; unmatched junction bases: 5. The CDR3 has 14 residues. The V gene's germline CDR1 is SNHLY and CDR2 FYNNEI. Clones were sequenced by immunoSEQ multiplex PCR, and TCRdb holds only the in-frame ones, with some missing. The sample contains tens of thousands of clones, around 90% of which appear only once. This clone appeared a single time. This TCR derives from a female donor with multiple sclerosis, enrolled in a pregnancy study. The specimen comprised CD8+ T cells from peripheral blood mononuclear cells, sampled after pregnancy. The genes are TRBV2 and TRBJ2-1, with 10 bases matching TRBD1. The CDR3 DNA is TGTGCCAGCATAACCGGGACAGGGGACAATGAGCAGTTCTTC. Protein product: CASITGTGDNEQFF.